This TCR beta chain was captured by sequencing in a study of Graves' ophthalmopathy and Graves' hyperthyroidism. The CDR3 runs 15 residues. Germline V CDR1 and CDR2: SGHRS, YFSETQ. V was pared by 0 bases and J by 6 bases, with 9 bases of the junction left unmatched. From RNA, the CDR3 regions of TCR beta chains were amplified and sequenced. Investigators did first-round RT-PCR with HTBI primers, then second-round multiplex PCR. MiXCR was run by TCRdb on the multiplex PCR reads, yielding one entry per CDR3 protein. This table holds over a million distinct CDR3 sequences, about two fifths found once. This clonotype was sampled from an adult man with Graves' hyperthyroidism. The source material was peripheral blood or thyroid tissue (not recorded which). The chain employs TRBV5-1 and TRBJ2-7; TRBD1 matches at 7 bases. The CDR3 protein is CASSLDPDRAIEQYF. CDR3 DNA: TGCGCCAGCAGCTTGGACCCCGACAGGGCCATCGAGCAGTACTTC.